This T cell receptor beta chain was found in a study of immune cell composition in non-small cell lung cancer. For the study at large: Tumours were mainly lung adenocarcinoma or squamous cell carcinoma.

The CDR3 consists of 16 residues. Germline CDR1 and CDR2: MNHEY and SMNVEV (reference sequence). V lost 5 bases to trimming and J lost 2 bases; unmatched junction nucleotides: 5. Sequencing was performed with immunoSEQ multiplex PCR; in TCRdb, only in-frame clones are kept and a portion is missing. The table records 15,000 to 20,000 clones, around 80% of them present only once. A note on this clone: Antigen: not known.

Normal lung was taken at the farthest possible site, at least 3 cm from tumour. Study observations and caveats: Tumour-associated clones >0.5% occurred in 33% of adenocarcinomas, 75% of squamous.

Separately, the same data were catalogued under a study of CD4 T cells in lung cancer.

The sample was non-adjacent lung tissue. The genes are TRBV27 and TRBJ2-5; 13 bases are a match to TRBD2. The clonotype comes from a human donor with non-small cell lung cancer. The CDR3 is CASSTTSGGIQETQYF. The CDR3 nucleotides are TGTGCCAGCAGTACGACTAGCGGGGGGATTCAAGAGACCCAGTACTTC.